This T cell receptor (beta chain) comes out of a study of CD8+ T cells in alopecia areata. Study results and caveats: Greater clonality was observed in lesional scalp samples, especially alopecia totalis/universalis, versus normal scalp. Sequencing of scalp samples also includes resident alphabeta T cells from normal skin.

Points on this clone: Its specificity is unknown.

The CDR3 loop spans 16 amino acids. Trimming removed 0 bases at V and 4 bases at J, with 15 bases between. The germline V gene encodes CDR1 MNHNY and CDR2 SVGAGI (reference sequence). Extracted RNA was reverse transcribed into cDNA, the sequencing template. The method was immunoSEQ multiplex PCR; TCRdb's version includes in-frame clones alone and lacks a portion of them. The data contain approximately 150,000 clones, 55% of them seen just once; the ten biggest clones take up about 4.5%. PBMCs were stained for CD3, CD4 and CD8, and CD4+ and CD8+ T cells were sorted. The sequence was collected from a human donor in good health. The chain links TRBV6-6 to TRBJ2-5; D perhaps matches TRBD1 (6 bases). The sample comprised CD4+ T cells sorted from blood. CDR3 sequence: CASSYSSGARRETQYF. CDR3 sequence (DNA): TGTGCCAGCAGTTACTCTTCAGGGGCGCGGAGAGAGACCCAGTACTTC.